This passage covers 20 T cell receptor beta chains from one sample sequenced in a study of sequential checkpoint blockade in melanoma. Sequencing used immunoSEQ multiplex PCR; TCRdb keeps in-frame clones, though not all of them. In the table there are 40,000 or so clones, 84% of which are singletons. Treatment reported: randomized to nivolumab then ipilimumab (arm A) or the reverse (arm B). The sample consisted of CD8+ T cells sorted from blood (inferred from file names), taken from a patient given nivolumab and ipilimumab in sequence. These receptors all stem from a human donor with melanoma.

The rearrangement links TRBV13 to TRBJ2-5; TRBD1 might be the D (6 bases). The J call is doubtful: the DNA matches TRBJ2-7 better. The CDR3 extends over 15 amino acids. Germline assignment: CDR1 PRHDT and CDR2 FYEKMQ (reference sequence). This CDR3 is CASSLGQGRSYEQYF. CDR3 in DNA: TGTGCCAGCAGCTTGGGGCAGGGGCGGTCCTACGAGCAGTACTTC.

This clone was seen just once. Here the CDR3 DNA reads TGTGCCAGCAGCATACATCAGGGGGCTGAGACCCAGTACTTC. Translated, it gives CASSIHQGAETQYF. This sequence joins TRBV27 and TRBJ2-5, with TRBD1 matching over 8 bases. The CDR3 consists of 14 residues. Trimming at V came to 6 bases and at J to 5 bases, leaving 8 bases not matched to a gene. Germline assignment: CDR1 MNHEY and CDR2 SMNVEV (reference sequence).

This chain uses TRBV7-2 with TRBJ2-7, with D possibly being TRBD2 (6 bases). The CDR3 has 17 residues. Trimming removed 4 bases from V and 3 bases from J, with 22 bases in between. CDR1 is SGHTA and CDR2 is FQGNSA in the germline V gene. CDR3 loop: CASSSSGVAGTFYEQYF. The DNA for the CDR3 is TGTGCCAGCAGCTCCTCGGGCGTGGCGGGGACGTTCTACGAGCAGTACTTC.

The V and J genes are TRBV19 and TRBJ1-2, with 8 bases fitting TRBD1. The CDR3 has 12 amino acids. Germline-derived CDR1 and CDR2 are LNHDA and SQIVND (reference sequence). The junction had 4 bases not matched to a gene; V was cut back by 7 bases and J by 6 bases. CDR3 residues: CASTGGLNGYTF. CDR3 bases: TGTGCCAGTACAGGGGGCTTGAATGGCTACACCTTC.

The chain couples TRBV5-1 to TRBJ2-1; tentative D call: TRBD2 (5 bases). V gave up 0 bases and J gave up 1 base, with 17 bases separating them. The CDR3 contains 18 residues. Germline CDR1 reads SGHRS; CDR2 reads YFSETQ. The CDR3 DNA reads TGCGCCAGCAGCTTGGAGTCGGGTTTTGGGAGATCCTACAATGAGCAGTTCTTC. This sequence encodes CASSLESGFGRSYNEQFF.

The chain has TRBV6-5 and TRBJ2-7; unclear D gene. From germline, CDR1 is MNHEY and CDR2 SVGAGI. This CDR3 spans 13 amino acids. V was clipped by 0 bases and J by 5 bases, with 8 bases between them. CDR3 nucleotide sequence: TGTGCCAGCAGTTACTCGGCCGTCCACGAGCAGTACTTC. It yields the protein CASSYSAVHEQYF.

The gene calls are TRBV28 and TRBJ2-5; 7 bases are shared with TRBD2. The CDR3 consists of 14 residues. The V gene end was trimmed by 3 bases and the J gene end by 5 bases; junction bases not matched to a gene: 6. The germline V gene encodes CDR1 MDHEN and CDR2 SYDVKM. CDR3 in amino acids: CASSFGNSGETQYF. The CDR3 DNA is TGTGCCAGCAGTTTTGGTAATAGCGGGGAGACCCAGTACTTC.

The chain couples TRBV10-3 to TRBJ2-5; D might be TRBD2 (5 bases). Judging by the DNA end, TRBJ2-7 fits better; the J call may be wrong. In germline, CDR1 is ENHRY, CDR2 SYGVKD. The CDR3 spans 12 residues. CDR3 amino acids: CAISESEAEQYF. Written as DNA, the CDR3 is TGTGCCATCAGTGAGTCGGAGGCCGAGCAGTACTTC.

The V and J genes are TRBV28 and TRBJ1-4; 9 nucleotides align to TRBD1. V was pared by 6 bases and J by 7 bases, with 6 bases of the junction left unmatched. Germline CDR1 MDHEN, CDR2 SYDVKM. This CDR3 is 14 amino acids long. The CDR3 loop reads CASRITGGGEKLFF. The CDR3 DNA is TGTGCCAGCAGGATAACAGGGGGCGGTGAAAAACTGTTTTTT.

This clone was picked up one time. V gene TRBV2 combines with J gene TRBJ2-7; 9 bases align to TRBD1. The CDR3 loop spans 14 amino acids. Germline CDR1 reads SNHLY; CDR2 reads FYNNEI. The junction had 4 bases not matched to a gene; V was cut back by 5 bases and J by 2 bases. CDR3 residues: CASSRRQGAYEQYF. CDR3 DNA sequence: TGTGCCAGCAGTCGAAGACAGGGGGCCTACGAGCAGTACTTC.

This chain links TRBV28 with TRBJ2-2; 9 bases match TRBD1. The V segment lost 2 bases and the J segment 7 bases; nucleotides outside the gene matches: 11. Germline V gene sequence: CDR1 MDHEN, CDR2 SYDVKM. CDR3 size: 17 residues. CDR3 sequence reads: CASSLGGTGFVDGELFF. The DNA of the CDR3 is TGTGCCAGCAGTTTAGGCGGGACAGGGTTTGTTGACGGGGAGCTGTTTTTT.

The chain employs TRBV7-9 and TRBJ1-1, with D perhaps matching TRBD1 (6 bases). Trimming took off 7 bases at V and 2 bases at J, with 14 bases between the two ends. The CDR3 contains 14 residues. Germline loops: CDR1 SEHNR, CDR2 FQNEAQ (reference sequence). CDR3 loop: CASIGTQTNTEAFF. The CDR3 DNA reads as TGTGCCAGCATCGGGACACAAACCAACACTGAAGCTTTCTTT.

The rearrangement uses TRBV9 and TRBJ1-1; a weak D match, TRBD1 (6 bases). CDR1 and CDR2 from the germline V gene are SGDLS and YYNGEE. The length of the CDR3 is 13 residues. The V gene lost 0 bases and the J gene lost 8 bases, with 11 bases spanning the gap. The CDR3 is CASSVATGGEAFF. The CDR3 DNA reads TGTGCCAGCAGCGTAGCTACGGGGGGCGAAGCTTTCTTT. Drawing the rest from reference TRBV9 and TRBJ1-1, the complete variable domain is DSGVTQTPKHLITATGQRVTLRCSPRSGDLSVYWYQQSLDQGLQFLIQYYNGEERAKGNILERFSAQQFPDLHSELNLSSLELGDSALYFCASSVATGGEAFFGQGTRLTVV.

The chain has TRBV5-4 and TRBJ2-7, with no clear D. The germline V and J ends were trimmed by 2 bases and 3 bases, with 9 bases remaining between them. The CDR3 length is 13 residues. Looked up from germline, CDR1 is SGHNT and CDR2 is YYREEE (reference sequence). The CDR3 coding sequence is TGTGCCAGCAGCTTCTCTAATGGCTACGAGCAGTACTTC. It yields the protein CASSFSNGYEQYF.

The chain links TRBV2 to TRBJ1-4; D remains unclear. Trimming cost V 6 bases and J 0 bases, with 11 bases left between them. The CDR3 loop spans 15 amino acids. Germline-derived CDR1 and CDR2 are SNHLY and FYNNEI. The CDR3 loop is CASSLSRATNEKLFF. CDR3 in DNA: TGTGCCAGCAGCCTGTCCCGGGCAACTAATGAAAAACTGTTTTTT.

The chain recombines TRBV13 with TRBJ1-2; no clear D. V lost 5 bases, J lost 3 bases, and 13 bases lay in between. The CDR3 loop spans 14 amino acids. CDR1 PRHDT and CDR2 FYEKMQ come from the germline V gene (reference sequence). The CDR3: CASSANPGDYGYTF. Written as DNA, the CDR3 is TGTGCCAGCAGCGCCAACCCAGGTGACTATGGCTACACCTTC.

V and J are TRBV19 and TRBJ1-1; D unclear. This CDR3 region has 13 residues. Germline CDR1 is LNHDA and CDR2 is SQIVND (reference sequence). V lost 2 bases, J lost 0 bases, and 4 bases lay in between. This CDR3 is CASSITLNTEAFF. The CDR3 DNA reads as TGTGCCAGTAGTATAACTTTGAACACTGAAGCTTTCTTT. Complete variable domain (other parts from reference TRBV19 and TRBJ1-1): DGGITQSPKYLFRKEGQNVTLSCEQNLNHDAMYWYRQDPGQGLRLIYYSQIVNDFQKGDIAEGYSVSREKKESFPLTVTSAQKNPTAFYLCASSITLNTEAFFGQGTRLTVV.

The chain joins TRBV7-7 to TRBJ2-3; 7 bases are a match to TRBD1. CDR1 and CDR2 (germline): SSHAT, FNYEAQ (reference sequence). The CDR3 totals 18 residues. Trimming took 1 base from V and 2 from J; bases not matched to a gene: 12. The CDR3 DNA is TGTGCCAGCAGCTTAGGGCCCTCGGCAGGGGGAAACACAGATACGCAGTATTTT. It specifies CASSLGPSAGGNTDTQYF.

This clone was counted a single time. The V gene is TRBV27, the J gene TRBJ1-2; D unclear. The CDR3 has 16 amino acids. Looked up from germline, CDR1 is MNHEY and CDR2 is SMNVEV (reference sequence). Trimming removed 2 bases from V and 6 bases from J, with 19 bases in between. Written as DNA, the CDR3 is TGTGCCAGCAGTTTAACCTACAAATTGACTGAGCATGGCTACACCTTC. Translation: CASSLTYKLTEHGYTF.

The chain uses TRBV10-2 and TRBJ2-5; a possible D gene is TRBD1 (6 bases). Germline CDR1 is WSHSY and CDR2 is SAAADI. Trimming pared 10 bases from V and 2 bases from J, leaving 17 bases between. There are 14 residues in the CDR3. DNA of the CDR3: TGCGCCACCCTTTCTAAGGACAGTCAAGAGACCCAGTACTTC. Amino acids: CATLSKDSQETQYF.